The 5 T cell receptor beta chains reported below all come from one sample, sequenced in a study of blood T cell repertoires in COVID-19. Repertoires were generated with immunoSEQ multiplex PCR, while TCRdb's copy carries only in-frame clones and drops some. The sample contains about 110,000 clones, 88% of which appear only once. Sequenced input: peripheral blood. These receptors were collected from a human donor in a cohort sampled during active COVID-19.

DNA of the CDR3: TGTGCCACCAGTGATGCCCGGGACAGAGTTGAGACCCAGTACTTC. Its protein product is CATSDARDRVETQYF. The rearrangement joins TRBV24-1 to TRBJ2-5, with 7 bases that match TRBD1. The CDR3 totals 15 residues. Trimming cost V 3 bases and J 5 bases; bases outside gene matches: 8. In germline, CDR1 is KGHDR, CDR2 SFDVKD.

The V gene is TRBV29-1, the J gene TRBJ1-2; no definite D call. The germline V gene has CDR1 SQVTM and CDR2 ANQGSEA. The V end lost 3 bases, the J end lost 5 bases, and 7 bases lay between the germline ends. The CDR3 runs to 11 residues. The CDR3 DNA reads as TGCAGCGTTGATTTCGGTTATGGCTACACCTTC. This codes for CSVDFGYGYTF.

CDR3 sequence (DNA): TGTGCCAGCAGTGAGGTGCGGAACTCCTACAATGAGCAGTTCTTC. Residues: CASSEVRNSYNEQFF. V usage is TRBV6-1 and J usage is TRBJ2-1; no clear D gene. The germline gives CDR1 MNHNS, CDR2 SASEGT. This CDR3 is built from 15 residues. V lost 3 bases and J 0 bases, leaving 9 bases between the germline ends.

This sequence joins TRBV5-1 and TRBJ2-7, with 9 bases lining up with TRBD1. V shed 4 bases and J 7 bases; nucleotides not matched to a gene: 6. Germline V lookup: CDR1 SGHRS, CDR2 YFSETQ. This CDR3 region has 13 residues. This chain's CDR3 is CASSLDRGGEQYF. CDR3 nucleotide sequence: TGCGCCAGCAGCCTTGACAGGGGGGGTGAGCAGTACTTC.

The rearrangement joins TRBV10-3 to TRBJ2-7, with a possible D match to TRBD2 (5 bases). Germline V CDR1 and CDR2: ENHRY, SYGVKD. This CDR3 is 15 amino acids long. Trimming shortened V by 5 bases and J by 0 bases, and 14 bases separated the two germline ends. CDR3 DNA: TGTGCCATCAGTCTCAGCACGGGAAGCTCCTACGAGCAGTACTTC. This translates into CAISLSTGSSYEQYF.